The clone carrying this T cell receptor beta chain was counted between two and nine times. TCRdb itself ran the RT-PCR reads through MiXCR, one entry per CDR3 protein. Of about 700,000 distinct CDR3 sequences listed, 14% are singletons. The sequencing sample was made of memory CD4+ T cells from blood. The receptor comes from a female donor in good health, serving as a healthy control.

CDR3: CSATRTSGKHEQFF. The DNA for the CDR3 is TGCAGTGCTACCCGGACTAGCGGGAAGCATGAGCAGTTCTTC. The genes are TRBV20-1 and TRBJ2-1; 12 nucleotides agree with TRBD2. Germline CDR1 DFQATT, CDR2 SNEGSKA (reference sequence). This CDR3 spans 14 amino acids. Trimming removed 4 bases from V and 8 bases from J; junction bases left unmatched: 6.